These 18 T cell receptor beta chains were sequenced from one sample in a study of blood T cell repertoires in COVID-19. Only in-frame clones appear in the TCRdb table, and some are missing; sequencing was by immunoSEQ multiplex PCR. The data contain fewer than 200,000 clones, roughly 90% of them singletons. Material: peripheral blood. These receptors all come from a woman aged 45 to 65 with acute or convalescent COVID-19.

This chain uses TRBV30 with TRBJ2-7, with a weak D call TRBD2 (6 bases). The length of the CDR3 is 15 residues. V lost 2 bases and J 0 bases, leaving 14 bases between the germline ends. Germline V gives CDR1 GTSNPN, CDR2 SVGIG (reference sequence). CDR3 sequence: CAWSRGGTPSYEQYF. The CDR3 bases are TGTGCCTGGAGTAGAGGCGGGACTCCCTCCTACGAGCAGTACTTC.

The chain uses TRBV3-1 (or the pseudogene TRBV3-2) and TRBJ1-6; D is unclear. There are 17 residues in the CDR3. The V end was cut by 4 bases, the J end by 9 bases, with 22 bases between. Germline CDR1 is LGHDT and CDR2 is YNNKEL (reference sequence). The CDR3 loop is CASSPPPDSPAPSPLHF. The CDR3 coding sequence is TGTGCCAGCAGCCCTCCCCCCGACTCGCCGGCACCTTCACCCCTCCACTTT.

This sequence joins TRBV5-1 and TRBJ1-1; 8 positions match TRBD1. The CDR3 sequence is 16 residues long. The trim removed 0 bases at V and 0 bases at J, leaving 4 bases unmatched. CDR1 is SGHRS and CDR2 is YFSETQ in the germline V gene. This CDR3 is CASSLARDRLNTEAFF. CDR3 DNA: TGCGCCAGCAGCTTGGCCAGGGACAGGCTGAACACTGAAGCTTTCTTT.

This chain connects TRBV2 to TRBJ2-2, with a tentative D call TRBD2 (6 bases). Germline V gives CDR1 SNHLY, CDR2 FYNNEI. V lost 8 bases, J lost 0 bases, and 13 bases lay in between. CDR3 size: 15 residues. This CDR3 is CASLGVAANTGELFF. CDR3 DNA sequence: TGTGCCAGCCTCGGGGTAGCGGCGAACACCGGGGAGCTGTTTTTT. The full variable domain, its missing parts supplied by reference TRBV2 and TRBJ2-2, is EPEVTQTPSHQVTQMGQEVILRCVPISNHLYFYWYRQILGQKVEFLVSFYNNEISEKSEIFDDQFSVERPDGSNFTLKIRSTKLEDSAMYFCASLGVAANTGELFFGEGSRLTVL.

In DNA form, the CDR3 reads TGTGCCAGCAGCTTATTAATCGGCAGGAACTATGGCTACACCTTC. It specifies CASSLLIGRNYGYTF. V is TRBV13 and J is TRBJ1-2; D gene uncertain. Germline V CDR1 and CDR2: PRHDT, FYEKMQ (reference sequence). This CDR3 contains 15 residues. Trimming took 2 bases from V and 2 from J, leaving 12 bases between them. The full variable domain, its missing parts supplied by reference TRBV13 and TRBJ1-2, is AAGVIQSPRHLIKEKRETATLKCYPIPRHDTVYWYQQGPGQDPQFLISFYEKMQSDKGSIPDRFSAQQFSDYHSELNMSSLELGDSALYFCASSLLIGRNYGYTFGSGTRLTVV.

This chain uses TRBV6-6 with TRBJ1-4; 9 bases align to TRBD1. The CDR3 length is 16 residues. Germline values: CDR1 MNHNY, CDR2 SVGAGI (reference sequence). Losses at the gene ends were 6 bases for V and 0 bases for J; bases not matched to a gene: 5. CDR3 sequence: CASRKTGGPTNEKLFF. CDR3 coding DNA: TGTGCCAGCAGGAAAACAGGGGGCCCAACTAATGAAAAACTGTTTTTT.

This clone was found once. The CDR3 loop reads CASSLVLAYNEQFF. The CDR3 bases are TGTGCCAGCAGCTTAGTCCTAGCTTACAATGAGCAGTTCTTC. The rearrangement links TRBV7-8 to TRBJ2-1, with D possibly being TRBD2 (5 bases). V was clipped by 1 base and J by 4 bases, with 8 bases between them. Germline lookup yields CDR1 SGHVS and CDR2 FQNEAQ. The CDR3 runs 14 residues.

The chain employs TRBV29-1 and TRBJ2-7; 7 bases agree with TRBD1. The CDR3 spans 14 residues. Germline values: CDR1 SQVTM, CDR2 ANQGSEA. Germline trimming cut 5 bases from V and 1 base from J; bases unmatched to any gene: 8. CDR3 DNA: TGCAGCGTTTCGTGGGGACAGACATCCTACGAGCAGTACTTC. This gives the protein CSVSWGQTSYEQYF.

The rearrangement uses TRBV10-3 and TRBJ1-2; D might be TRBD1 (5 bases). V lost 2 bases, J lost 6 bases, and 13 bases lay in between. The CDR3 consists of 14 residues. Germline V lookup: CDR1 ENHRY, CDR2 SYGVKD. The CDR3 DNA sequence: TGTGCCATCAGTGAGACTACAGGCCAGGATGGCTACACCTTC. It translates to CAISETTGQDGYTF.

This clone appeared a single time. This sequence joins TRBV5-1 and TRBJ2-5, with TRBD1 matching 8 bases. Trimming at V came to 1 base and at J to 5 bases, leaving 7 bases not matched to a gene. The CDR3 sequence is 15 residues long. Looked up from germline, CDR1 is SGHRS and CDR2 is YFSETQ. The CDR3 spells CASSLNRGLRETQYF. The CDR3, as DNA: TGCGCCAGCAGCTTGAACAGGGGGTTAAGGGAGACCCAGTACTTC. The full variable domain, with the rest looked up from reference TRBV5-1 and TRBJ2-5, is KAGVTQTPRYLIKTRGQQVTLSCSPISGHRSVSWYQQTPGQGLQFLFEYFSETQRNKGNFPGRFSGRQFSNSRSEMNVSTLELGDSALYLCASSLNRGLRETQYFGPGTRLLVL.

The V call is TRBV19, the J call TRBJ2-1; TRBD2 agrees at 7 bases. The CDR3 spans 15 residues. With 8 bases clipped from V and 0 bases from J, the junction kept 7 bases outside the gene matches. Germline V lookup: CDR1 LNHDA, CDR2 SQIVND (reference sequence). CDR3 sequence (DNA): TGTGCCAGTTCGGTTGGACTAGACTCCTACAATGAGCAGTTCTTC. Its protein product is CASSVGLDSYNEQFF.

The chain has TRBV5-5 and TRBJ1-2, with D unclear. V was clipped by 0 bases and J by 6 bases, with 18 bases between them. The CDR3 has 16 amino acids. Germline V gives CDR1 SGHKS, CDR2 YYEKEE (reference sequence). CDR3 region: CASSLGSGTVGDGYTF. The CDR3 bases are TGTGCCAGCAGCTTGGGAAGTGGAACAGTCGGGGATGGCTACACCTTC.

The V call is TRBV4-1, the J call TRBJ2-3, with D possibly TRBD1 on 5 matching bases. Looked up from germline, CDR1 is MGHRA and CDR2 is YSYEKL. The CDR3 runs to 10 residues. CDR3 coding DNA: TGCGCTGAGACAGCCGCCACGCAGTATTTT. This translates into CAETAATQYF.

This clone was observed once. The J gene is TRBJ2-5, the V gene TRBV5-5, with TRBD2 matching over 10 bases. V shed 2 bases and J 5 bases; nucleotides not matched to a gene: 3. Germline V gene sequence: CDR1 SGHKS, CDR2 YYEKEE (reference sequence). This CDR3 contains 14 residues. The DNA for the CDR3 is TGTGCCAGCAGCTTAACGACTAGCGGGGAGACCCAGTACTTC. This gives the protein CASSLTTSGETQYF. The whole variable domain, filled in from reference TRBV5-5 and TRBJ2-5, reads DAGVTQSPTHLIKTRGQQVTLRCSPISGHKSVSWYQQVLGQGPQFIFQYYEKEERGRGNFPDRFSARQFPNYSSELNVNALLLGDSALYLCASSLTTSGETQYFGPGTRLLVL.

CDR3 coding DNA: TGTGCCAGCAGCGTAGGTCCCCCTGACTATGGCTACACCTTC. Amino acids: CASSVGPPDYGYTF. The chain couples TRBV9 to TRBJ1-2; D ambiguous. In germline, CDR1 is SGDLS, CDR2 YYNGEE. Between the trimmed V and J ends, which lost 0 bases and 3 bases, there was a span of 9 bases. This CDR3 comprises 14 residues.

J is TRBJ1-6 and V is TRBV18, with TRBD1 identical over 9 bases. The CDR3 consists of 15 residues. CDR1 and CDR2 (germline): KGHSH, LQKENI. The ends lost 3 bases at V and 8 bases at J; junction bases unmatched: 5. DNA for the CDR3: TGTGCCAGCTCACCCCTGGACAGGGGTGATTCACCCCTCCACTTT. It specifies CASSPLDRGDSPLHF.

V gene TRBV5-3 combines with J gene TRBJ2-6, with TRBD1 as a possible D gene (6 bases). TRBV5-3 is given ORF status, its function remaining uncertain. V was trimmed by 3 bases and J by 0 bases, leaving 22 bases between them. This CDR3 is built from 20 residues. CDR3 sequence: CARSWDIDRFGFSGANVLTF. DNA for the CDR3: TGTGCCAGAAGCTGGGATATCGACAGGTTTGGATTCTCTGGGGCCAACGTCCTGACTTTC.

The V call is TRBV5-1, the J call TRBJ2-2; D possibly corresponds to TRBD1 (6 bases). V lost 9 bases and J lost 1, with 10 bases in between. CDR1 SGHRS and CDR2 YFSETQ come from the germline V gene. The CDR3 consists of 13 residues. CDR3 loop: CAISDRNTGELFF. CDR3 nucleotides: TGCGCCATCTCGGACAGGAACACCGGGGAGCTGTTTTTT.